The sequence of this TCR beta chain was determined in a study of T cells expressing NK-cell markers (dated by TCRdb to the early 2020s). For context, the study as a whole: Three sorted T-cell subsets (CD3+CD56+NKG2C+, CD3+CD56+NKG2C- and CD3+CD56-NKG2C+) from roughly 8 donors had their TCR beta-chain repertoires profiled. Among the eight sequenced donors, only one was HCMV-seronegative, while the other seven were HCMV-seropositive. All eight donors whose samples were sequenced were randomly selected healthy volunteers, three of them men and five women. Sequencing of the libraries produced 2 x 150 bp reads on Illumina HiSeq 2000/2500, MiSeq or NextSeq.

The sample was run on an Illumina HiSeq 2000. TCR beta cDNA libraries were made by 5'RACE template switching that added a universal primer site and unique molecular identifiers. cDNA synthesis was primed from the TCR beta constant segment and was followed by two successive PCR amplification steps. On the authors' methods: Reads were demultiplexed and grouped by UMI with MIGEC, and clonotypes were assembled and quantified with MiTCR. To exclude erroneous sequences, any TCR cDNA sequence not supported by at least two reads was discarded. Downstream repertoire analysis used the tcR package, and clonotypes were matched across fractions by CDR3 nucleotide sequence plus V segment. VDJmatch was used to annotate antigen specificity against VDJdb, with one amino acid substitution in CDR3 allowed. TCRdb reprocessed the reads into one record per CDR3 protein sequence, lacking DNA. These V and J calls are TCRdb output, not the study's own analysis. The sample table holds hundreds of thousands of distinct CDR3 sequences. Around 4.3% of the sample is in the top ten clones.

The full study reports these points: Those dominant clonotypes were again the most abundant among CD3+CD56-NKG2C+ cells in a few donors, at about 25-60.1%. In more than 5 donors, the dominant CD3+CD56+NKG2C+ clonotypes ranked among the top 10 CD8+ clonotypes, making up about 1.0-7.5% of CD8+ T cells. Whether the expanded NKG2C-expressing T cell clones were specific for HCMV antigens was left unclear.

Reading the germline V gene (reference sequence) gives CDR1 SGHNT and CDR2 YYREEE. Inclusive of the bounding cysteine and phenylalanine, the CDR3 is 13 residues long. This entry has no DNA. A commercial ELISA kit detecting HCMV-specific IgG in serum was used to determine HCMV serostatus. Peripheral blood mononuclear cells were isolated from blood by Ficoll density gradient centrifugation. Concerning this clonotype: Its specific antigen is unknown.

This TCR came from a woman aged 18-70 years in good health. The chain uses TRBV5-4 and TRBJ2-1. Input material: blood T cells: a sorted CD56 or NKG2C T cell subset, CD4+ or CD8+ T cells, or bulk PBMC T cells (not recorded which). The CDR3 region reads CASSPVRRNEQFF.